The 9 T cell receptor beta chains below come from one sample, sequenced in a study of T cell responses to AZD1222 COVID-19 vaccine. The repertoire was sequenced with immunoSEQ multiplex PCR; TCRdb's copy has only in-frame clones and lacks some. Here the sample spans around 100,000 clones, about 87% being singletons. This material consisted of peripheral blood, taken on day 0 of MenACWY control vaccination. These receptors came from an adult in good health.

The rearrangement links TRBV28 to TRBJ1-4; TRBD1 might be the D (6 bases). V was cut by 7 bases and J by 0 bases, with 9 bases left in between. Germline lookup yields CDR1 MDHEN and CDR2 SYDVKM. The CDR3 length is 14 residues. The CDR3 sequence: CASTEGATNEKLFF. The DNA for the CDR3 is TGTGCCAGCACTGAGGGGGCAACTAATGAAAAACTGTTTTTT.

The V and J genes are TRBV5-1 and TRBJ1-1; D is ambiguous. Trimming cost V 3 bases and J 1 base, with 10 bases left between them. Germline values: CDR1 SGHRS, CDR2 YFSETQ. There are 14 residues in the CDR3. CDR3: CASSSQIANTEAFF. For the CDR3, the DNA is TGCGCCAGCAGCTCTCAGATAGCGAACACTGAAGCTTTCTTT.

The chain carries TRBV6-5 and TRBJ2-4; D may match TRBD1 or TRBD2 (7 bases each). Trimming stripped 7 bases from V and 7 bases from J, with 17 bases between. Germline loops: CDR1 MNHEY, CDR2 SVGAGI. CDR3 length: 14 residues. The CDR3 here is CASIQGVSGNIQYF. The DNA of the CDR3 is TGTGCCAGCATCCAGGGGGTTAGCGGGAACATTCAGTACTTC.

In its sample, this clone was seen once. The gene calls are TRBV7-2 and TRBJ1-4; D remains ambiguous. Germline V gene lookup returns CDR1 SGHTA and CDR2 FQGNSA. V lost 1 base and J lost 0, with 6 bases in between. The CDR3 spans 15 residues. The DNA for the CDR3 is TGTGCCAGCAGCTTAGTTGGAGCAACTAATGAAAAACTGTTTTTT. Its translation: CASSLVGATNEKLFF.

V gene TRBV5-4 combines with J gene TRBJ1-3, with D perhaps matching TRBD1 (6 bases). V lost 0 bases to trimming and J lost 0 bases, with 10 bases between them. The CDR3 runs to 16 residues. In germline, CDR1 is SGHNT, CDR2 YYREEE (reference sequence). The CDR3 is CASSLGGHSSGNTIYF. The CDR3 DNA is TGTGCCAGCAGCTTGGGGGGACACAGCTCTGGAAACACCATATATTTT.

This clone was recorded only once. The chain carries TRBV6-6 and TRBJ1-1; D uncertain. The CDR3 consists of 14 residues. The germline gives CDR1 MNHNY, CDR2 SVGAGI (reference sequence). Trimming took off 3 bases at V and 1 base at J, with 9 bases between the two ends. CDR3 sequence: CASSYGSSNTEAFF. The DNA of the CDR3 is TGTGCCAGCAGTTATGGCAGTTCGAACACTGAAGCTTTCTTT.

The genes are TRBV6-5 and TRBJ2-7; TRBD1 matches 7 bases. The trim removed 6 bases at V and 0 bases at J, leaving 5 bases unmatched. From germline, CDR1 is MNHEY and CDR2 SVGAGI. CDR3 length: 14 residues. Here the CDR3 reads CASRSTGSSYEQYF. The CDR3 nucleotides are TGTGCCAGCAGATCGACAGGGAGCTCCTACGAGCAGTACTTC.

CDR3 bases: TGTGCCAGTAGTATTTCGACAGGGGGCACGTCACCCCTCCACTTT. Translated: CASSISTGGTSPLHF. The V gene is TRBV19, the J gene TRBJ1-6; 10 bases agree with TRBD1. Germline values: CDR1 LNHDA, CDR2 SQIVND (reference sequence). With V trimmed by 3 bases and J by 10 bases, 6 bases remained unmatched. The CDR3 is 15 amino acids.

The CDR3 sequence: CASTSLNSYGYTF. In nucleotides, the CDR3 is TGTGCCAGCACTAGTCTCAACAGCTATGGCTACACCTTC. V gene TRBV6-5 combines with J gene TRBJ1-2; D unresolved. Germline CDR1 MNHEY, CDR2 SVGAGI. Trimming shortened V by 7 bases and J by 4 bases, and 13 bases separated the two germline ends. The CDR3 runs 13 residues.